This T cell receptor (beta chain) appears in the sequencing data of a study of T-cell reconstitution after alpha-beta-depleted transplantation in children (dated by TCRdb to the mid-2010s). In the study overall: Using TCR repertoire profiling, the study followed T-cell immune reconstitution in a quantitative way in children after TCRalphabeta/CD19-depleted allogeneic hematopoietic cell transplantation.

Preparation of the library involved PCR. Sequenced using an Illumina HiSeq 2500. TCR library preparation used molecular barcoding, with unique molecular identifiers applied to normalize quantification of the TCRbeta repertoire. TCRdb took the public reads, trimmed them with fastp at Q25, ran MiXCR for clone calling and kept in-frame beta chains. Entries are consolidated by CDR3 protein sequence, retaining the most common genes and DNA. The table for this sample lists about 610,000 distinct CDR3 sequences; 10% to 13% of them were counted only once. In total, the top ten clones hold less than 4.5% of the sample. CDR3 length: 13 amino acids, cysteine to phenylalanine. Just the 39-base CDR3 DNA is kept, in frame starting at base 1. The junction shows trimming of 0 bases on V and 6 bases on J, plus 6 bases between the germline ends. From the germline V gene, CDR1 is SGHRS and CDR2 is YFSETQ. As to this clonotype: The clone's antigen remains unknown. No quality values exist for individual bases; no much larger clone is one base distant.

This material consisted of PBMCs from the stem cell graft donor, taken from the stem cell graft. The TCR was taken from a human donor who donated a stem cell graft to a child with acute myeloid leukemia. The rearrangement joined TRBV5-1 to TRBJ2-2; the D gene is not confidently resolved. The DNA is as follows: TGCGCCAGCAGCTTGGCCGAGCCCGGGGAGCTGTTTTTT. This encodes CASSLAEPGELFF. Here the CDR3 is joined to the reference TRBV5-1 and TRBJ2-2 genes, and the full variable domain is: KAGVTQTPRYLIKTRGQQVTLSCSPISGHRSVSWYQQTPGQGLQFLFEYFSETQRNKGNFPGRFSGRQFSNSRSEMNVSTLELGDSALYLCASSLAEPGELFFGEGSRLTVL.